Given below is one T cell receptor (beta chain) in context. This sample was taken from a study of blood T cell repertoires in COVID-19. Background on the study: Italy, Spain and the United States were the sources of the convalescent and acute COVID-19 samples. Sources were T cells, B-cell-depleted T cells, or PBMCs; the material itself was cDNA or gDNA.

The CDR3 sequence is 17 residues long. The V gene's germline CDR1 is SGHKS and CDR2 YYEKEE (reference sequence). V was clipped by 3 bases and J by 6 bases; unmatched bases: 13. As handled by the study authors: Amplification of reference gene primers was used by the study to estimate nucleated cell counts. Assay used: immunoSEQ multiplex PCR; TCRdb lists only in-frame clones, some missing. For V, J and clone size, that table is used; D and trimming come from the DNA. The data show 150,000 or so clones, 60% to 80% seen once. Material for sequencing was peripheral blood. The origin of this receptor is a woman in her forties or fifties with active or convalescent COVID-19. The gene calls are TRBV5-5 and TRBJ2-1; 9 nucleotides align to TRBD1. CDR3 amino acids: CASSWGMGQGEGNEQFF. The CDR3 DNA follows: TGTGCCAGCAGCTGGGGAATGGGACAGGGTGAGGGCAATGAGCAGTTCTTC.